The next 3 T cell receptor beta chains were all read from a single sample in a study of T cells in tuberculosis. Produced via immunoSEQ multiplex PCR; TCRdb's table is partial and in-frame only. The repertoire has 40,000 to 50,000 clones, 95% of them found once; the top ten carry roughly 3.6%. The material sequenced was PBMCs. The source of these receptors is a donor aged 10 to 29 with latent tuberculosis or without tuberculosis infection.

This chain joins TRBV7-3 and TRBJ2-1, with TRBD1 identical over 7 bases. Germline V CDR1 and CDR2: SGHTA, FQGTGA. CDR3 length equals 14 residues. Trimming at V came to 5 bases and at J to 9 bases, leaving 10 bases not matched to a gene. CDR3 sequence reads: CASSIGDRAGEQFF. The CDR3 DNA reads as TGTGCCAGCAGCATAGGAGACAGGGCAGGTGAGCAGTTCTTC.

The rearrangement joins TRBV19 to TRBJ2-3; TRBD2 might be the D (5 bases). Germline CDR1 reads LNHDA; CDR2 reads SQIVND (reference sequence). The CDR3 is 16 amino acids. The V end was cut by 6 bases, the J end by 2 bases, with 18 bases between. CDR3 in amino acids: CASSPIAKQTTDTQYF. The CDR3 bases are TGTGCCAGTAGCCCAATAGCGAAACAAACCACAGATACGCAGTATTTT.

The chain recombines TRBV6-5 with TRBJ2-7, with 9 bases identical to TRBD2. The V segment lost 5 bases and the J segment 1 base; nucleotides outside the gene matches: 3. There are 14 residues in the CDR3. Germline V gene data show CDR1 as MNHEY and CDR2 as SVGAGI. This CDR3 is CASSPLAGSYEQYF. In nucleotides, the CDR3 is TGTGCCAGCAGTCCTCTAGCGGGGTCCTACGAGCAGTACTTC.